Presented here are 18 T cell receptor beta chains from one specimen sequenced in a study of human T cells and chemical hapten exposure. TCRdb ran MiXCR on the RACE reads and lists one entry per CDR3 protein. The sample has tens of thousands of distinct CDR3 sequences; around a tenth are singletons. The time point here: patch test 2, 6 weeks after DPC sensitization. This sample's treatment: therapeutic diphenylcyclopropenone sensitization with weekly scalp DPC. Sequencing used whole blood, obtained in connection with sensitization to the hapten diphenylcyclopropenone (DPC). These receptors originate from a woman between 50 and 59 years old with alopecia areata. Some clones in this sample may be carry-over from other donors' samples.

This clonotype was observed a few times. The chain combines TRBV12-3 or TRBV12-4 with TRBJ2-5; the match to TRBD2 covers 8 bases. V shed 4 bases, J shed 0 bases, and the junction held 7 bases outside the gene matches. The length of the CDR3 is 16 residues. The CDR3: CASSYSSGLDQETQYF. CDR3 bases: TGTGCCAGCAGTTATTCTAGCGGGCTCGACCAAGAGACCCAGTACTTC.

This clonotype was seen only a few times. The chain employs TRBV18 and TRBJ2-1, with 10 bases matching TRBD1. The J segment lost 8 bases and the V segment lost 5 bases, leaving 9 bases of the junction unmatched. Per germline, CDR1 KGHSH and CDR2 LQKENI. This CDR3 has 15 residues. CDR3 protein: CASSTRDRGEHEQFF. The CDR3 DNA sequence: TGTGCCAGCTCAACCCGGGACAGGGGTGAGCATGAGCAGTTCTTC.

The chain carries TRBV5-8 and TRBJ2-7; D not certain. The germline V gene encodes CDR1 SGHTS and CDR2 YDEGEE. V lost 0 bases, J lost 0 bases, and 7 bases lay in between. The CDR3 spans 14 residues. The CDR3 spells CASSLGHYSYEQYF. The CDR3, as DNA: TGTGCCAGCAGCTTGGGACACTACTCCTACGAGCAGTACTTC.

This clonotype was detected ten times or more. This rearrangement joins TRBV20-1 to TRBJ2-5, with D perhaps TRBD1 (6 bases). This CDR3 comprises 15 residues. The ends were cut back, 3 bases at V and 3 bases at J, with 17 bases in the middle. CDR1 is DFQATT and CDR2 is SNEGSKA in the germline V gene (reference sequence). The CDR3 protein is CSARPFWGLEETQYF. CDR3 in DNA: TGCAGTGCTAGGCCCTTCTGGGGGCTGGAAGAGACCCAGTACTTC.

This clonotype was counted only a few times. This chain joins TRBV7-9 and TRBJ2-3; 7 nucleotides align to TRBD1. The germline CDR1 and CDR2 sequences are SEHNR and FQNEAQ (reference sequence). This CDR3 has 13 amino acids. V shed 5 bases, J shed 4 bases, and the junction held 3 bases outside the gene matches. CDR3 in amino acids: CASSPTGADTQYF. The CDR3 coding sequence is TGTGCCAGCAGCCCTACAGGGGCAGATACGCAGTATTTT.

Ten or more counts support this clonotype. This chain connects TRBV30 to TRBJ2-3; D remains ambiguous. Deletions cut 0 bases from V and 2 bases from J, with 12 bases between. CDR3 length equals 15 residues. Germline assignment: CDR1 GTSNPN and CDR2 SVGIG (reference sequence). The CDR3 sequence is CAWSVLSSATDTQYF. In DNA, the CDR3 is TGTGCCTGGAGTGTCTTGTCAAGCGCCACAGATACGCAGTATTTT.

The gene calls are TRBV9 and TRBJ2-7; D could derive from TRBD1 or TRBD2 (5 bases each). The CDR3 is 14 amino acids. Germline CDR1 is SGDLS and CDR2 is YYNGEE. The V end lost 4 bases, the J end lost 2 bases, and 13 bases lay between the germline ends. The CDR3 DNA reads TGTGCCAGCAGCTCCCGCCTGGGACCCTACGAGCAGTACTTC. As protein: CASSSRLGPYEQYF.

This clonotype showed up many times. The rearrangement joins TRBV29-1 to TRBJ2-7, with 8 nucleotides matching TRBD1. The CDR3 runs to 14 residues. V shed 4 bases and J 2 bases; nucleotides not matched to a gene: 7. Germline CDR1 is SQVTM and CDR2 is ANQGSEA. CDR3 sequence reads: CSVADRGGTYEQYF. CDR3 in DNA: TGCAGCGTTGCCGACAGGGGAGGTACCTACGAGCAGTACTTC.

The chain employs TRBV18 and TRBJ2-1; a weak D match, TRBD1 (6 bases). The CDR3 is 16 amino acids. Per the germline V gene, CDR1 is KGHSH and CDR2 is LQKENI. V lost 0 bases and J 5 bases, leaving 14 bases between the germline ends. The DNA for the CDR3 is TGTGCCAGCTCACCACCGGGGTTCAGGGGAGACAATGAGCAGTTCTTC. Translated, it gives CASSPPGFRGDNEQFF.

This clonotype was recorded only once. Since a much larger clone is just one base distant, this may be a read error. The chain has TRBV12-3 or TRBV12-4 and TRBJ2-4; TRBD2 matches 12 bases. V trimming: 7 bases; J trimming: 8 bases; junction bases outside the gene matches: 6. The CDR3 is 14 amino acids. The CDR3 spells CASKLAGGIYIQYF. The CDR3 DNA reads TGTGCCAGCAAACTAGCGGGAGGCATATACATTCAGTACTTC.

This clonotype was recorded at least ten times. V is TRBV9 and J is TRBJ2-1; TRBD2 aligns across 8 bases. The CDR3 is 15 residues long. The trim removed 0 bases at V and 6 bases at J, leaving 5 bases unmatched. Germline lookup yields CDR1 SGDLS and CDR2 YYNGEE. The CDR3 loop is CASSVVPTSGNEQFF. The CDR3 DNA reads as TGTGCCAGCAGCGTAGTACCCACTAGCGGCAATGAGCAGTTCTTC. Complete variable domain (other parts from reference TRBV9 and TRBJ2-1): DSGVTQTPKHLITATGQRVTLRCSPRSGDLSVYWYQQSLDQGLQFLIQYYNGEERAKGNILERFSAQQFPDLHSELNLSSLELGDSALYFCASSVVPTSGNEQFFGPGTRLTVL.

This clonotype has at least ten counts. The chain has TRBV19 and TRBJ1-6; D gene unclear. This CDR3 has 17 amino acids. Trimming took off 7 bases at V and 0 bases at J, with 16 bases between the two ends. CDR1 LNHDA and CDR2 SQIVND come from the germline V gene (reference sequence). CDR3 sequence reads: CASKTGGVGSYNSPLHF. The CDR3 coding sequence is TGTGCCAGTAAGACGGGAGGTGTCGGCTCCTATAATTCACCCCTCCACTTT. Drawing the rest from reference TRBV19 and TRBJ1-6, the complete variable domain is DGGITQSPKYLFRKEGQNVTLSCEQNLNHDAMYWYRQDPGQGLRLIYYSQIVNDFQKGDIAEGYSVSREKKESFPLTVTSAQKNPTAFYLCASKTGGVGSYNSPLHFGNGTRLTVT.

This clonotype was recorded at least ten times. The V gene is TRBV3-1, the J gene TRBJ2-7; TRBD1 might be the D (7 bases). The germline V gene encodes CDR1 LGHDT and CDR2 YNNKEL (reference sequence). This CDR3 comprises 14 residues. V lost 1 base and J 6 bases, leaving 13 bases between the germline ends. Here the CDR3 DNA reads TGTGCCAGCAGCCAAGTCAGGGGGGCGGGCGAGCAGTACTTC. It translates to CASSQVRGAGEQYF.

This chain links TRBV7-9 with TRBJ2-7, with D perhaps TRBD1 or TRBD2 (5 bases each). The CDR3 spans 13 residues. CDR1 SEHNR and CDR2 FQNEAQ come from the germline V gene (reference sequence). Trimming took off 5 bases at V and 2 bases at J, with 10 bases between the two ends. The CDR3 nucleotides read TGTGCCAGCAGCCGGGACCGGACCTACGAGCAGTACTTC. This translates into CASSRDRTYEQYF.

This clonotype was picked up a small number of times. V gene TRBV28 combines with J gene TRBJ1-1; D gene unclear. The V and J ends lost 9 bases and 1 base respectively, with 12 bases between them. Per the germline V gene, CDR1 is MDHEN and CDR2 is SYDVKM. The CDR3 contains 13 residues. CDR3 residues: CASSGPQNTEAFF. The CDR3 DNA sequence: TGTGCCAGTAGTGGGCCGCAGAACACTGAAGCTTTCTTT.

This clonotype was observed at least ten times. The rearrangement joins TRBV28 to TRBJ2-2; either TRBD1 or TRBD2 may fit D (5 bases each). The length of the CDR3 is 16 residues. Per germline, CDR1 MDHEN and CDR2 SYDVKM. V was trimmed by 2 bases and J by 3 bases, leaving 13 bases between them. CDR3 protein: CASSLRGVQDTGELFF. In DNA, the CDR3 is TGTGCCAGCAGTTTAAGAGGGGTCCAGGACACCGGGGAGCTGTTTTTT.

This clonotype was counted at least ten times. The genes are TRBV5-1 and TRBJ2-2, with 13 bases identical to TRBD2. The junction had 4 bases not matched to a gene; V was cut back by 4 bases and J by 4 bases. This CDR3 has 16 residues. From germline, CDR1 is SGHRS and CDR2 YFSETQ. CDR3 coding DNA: TGCGCCAGCAGCCTGACTAGCGGGAGGTTCACCGGGGAGCTGTTTTTT. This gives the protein CASSLTSGRFTGELFF.

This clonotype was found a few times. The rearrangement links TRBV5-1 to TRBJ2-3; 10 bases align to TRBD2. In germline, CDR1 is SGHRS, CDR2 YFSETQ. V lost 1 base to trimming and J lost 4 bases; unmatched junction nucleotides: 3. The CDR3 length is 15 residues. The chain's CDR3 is CASSLSGRDPDTQYF. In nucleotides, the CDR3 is TGCGCCAGCAGCTTGAGCGGGAGGGATCCAGATACGCAGTATTTT.